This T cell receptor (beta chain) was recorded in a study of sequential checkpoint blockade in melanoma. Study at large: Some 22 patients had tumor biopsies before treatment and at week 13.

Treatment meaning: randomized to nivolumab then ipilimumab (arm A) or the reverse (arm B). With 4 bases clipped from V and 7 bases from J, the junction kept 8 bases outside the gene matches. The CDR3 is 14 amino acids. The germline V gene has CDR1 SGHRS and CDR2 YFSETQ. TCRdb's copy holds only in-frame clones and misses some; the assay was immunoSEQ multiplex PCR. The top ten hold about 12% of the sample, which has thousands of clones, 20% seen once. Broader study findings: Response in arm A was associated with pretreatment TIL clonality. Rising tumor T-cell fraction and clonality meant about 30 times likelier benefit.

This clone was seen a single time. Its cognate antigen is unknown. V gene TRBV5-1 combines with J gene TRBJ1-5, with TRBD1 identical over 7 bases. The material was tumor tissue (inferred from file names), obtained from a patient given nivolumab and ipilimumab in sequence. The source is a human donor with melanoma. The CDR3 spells CASSVGTDQQPQHF. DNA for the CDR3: TGCGCCAGCAGCGTAGGGACAGATCAACAGCCCCAGCATTTT.